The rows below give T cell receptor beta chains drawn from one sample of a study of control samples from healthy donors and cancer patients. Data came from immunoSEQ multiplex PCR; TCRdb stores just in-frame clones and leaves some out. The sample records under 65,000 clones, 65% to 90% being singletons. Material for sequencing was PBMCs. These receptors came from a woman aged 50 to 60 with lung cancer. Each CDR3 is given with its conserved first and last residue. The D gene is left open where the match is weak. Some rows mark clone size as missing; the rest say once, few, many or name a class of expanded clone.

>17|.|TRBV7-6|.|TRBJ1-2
CASSLGAGSAANYGYTF
TGTGCCAGCAGCTTAGGGGCAGGGAGCGCCGCTAACTATGGCTACACCTTC
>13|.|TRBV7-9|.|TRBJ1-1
CASSLGQNTEAFF
TGTGCCAGCAGCTTGGGTCAGAACACTGAAGCTTTCTTT
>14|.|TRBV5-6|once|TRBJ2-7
CASSLGQPSYEQYF
TGTGCCAGCAGCTTGGGACAACCGTCCTACGAGCAGTACTTC
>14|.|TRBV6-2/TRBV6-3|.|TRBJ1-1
CASSRGGSYTEAFF
TGTGCCAGCAGTAGGGGCGGGAGTTACACTGAAGCTTTCTTT
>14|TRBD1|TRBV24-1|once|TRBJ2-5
CATSAPGQVETQYF
TGTGCCACCAGTGCACCGGGACAGGTGGAGACCCAGTACTTC
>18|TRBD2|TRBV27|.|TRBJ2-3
CASRFTGTSGGATDTQYF
TGTGCCAGCAGGTTCACCGGGACTAGCGGGGGGGCCACAGATACGCAGTATTTT
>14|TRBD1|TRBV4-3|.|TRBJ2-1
CASSQAGTGVEQFF
TGCGCCAGCAGCCAAGCCGGGACAGGGGTTGAGCAGTTCTTC
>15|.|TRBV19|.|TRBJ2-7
CASSIARTNSYEQYF
TGTGCCAGTAGTATAGCTCGGACTAACTCCTACGAGCAGTACTTC
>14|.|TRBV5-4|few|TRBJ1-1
CASSTSGVNTEAFF
TGTGCCAGCAGCACGAGCGGAGTTAACACTGAAGCTTTCTTT
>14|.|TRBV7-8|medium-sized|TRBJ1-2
CASSLEAGEDGYTF
TGTGCCAGCAGCTTAGAGGCAGGGGAGGATGGCTACACCTTC
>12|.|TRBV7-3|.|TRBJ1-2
CASSGAGPGYTF
TGTGCCAGCAGCGGTGCGGGGCCTGGCTACACCTTC
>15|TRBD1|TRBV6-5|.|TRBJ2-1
CASSTGTARYNEQFF
TGTGCCAGCAGCACCGGGACAGCCCGCTACAATGAGCAGTTCTTC
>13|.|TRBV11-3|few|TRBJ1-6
CASSFLGNSPLHF
TGTGCCAGCAGCTTTCTCGGTAATTCACCCCTCCACTTT
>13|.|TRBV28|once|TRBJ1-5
CASSRFNNQPQHF
TGTGCCAGCAGCCGTTTTAACAATCAGCCCCAGCATTTT
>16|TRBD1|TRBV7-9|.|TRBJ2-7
CASSQEQGGSSYEQYF
TGTGCCAGCAGCCAAGAACAGGGGGGAAGCTCCTACGAGCAGTACTTC
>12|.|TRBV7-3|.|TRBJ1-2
CASSPDNYGYTF
TGTGCCAGCAGCCCGGACAACTATGGCTACACCTTC
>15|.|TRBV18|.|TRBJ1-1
CASSPWDSLNTEAFF
TGTGCCAGCTCACCGTGGGACTCCTTGAACACTGAAGCTTTCTTT
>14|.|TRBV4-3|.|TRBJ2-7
CASSQGRRSGEQYF
TGCGCCAGCAGCCAGGGTCGACGATCAGGCGAGCAGTACTTC
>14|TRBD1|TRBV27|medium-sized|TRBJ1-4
CASSDDRGQGELFF
TGTGCCAGCAGCGATGACAGGGGCCAGGGAGAACTGTTTTTT
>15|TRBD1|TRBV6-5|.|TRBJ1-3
CASSYGTGVGNTIYF
TGTGCCAGCAGTTATGGGACAGGGGTCGGAAACACCATATATTTT
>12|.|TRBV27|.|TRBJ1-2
CASSLDGDGYTF
TGTGCCAGCAGTTTGGATGGGGATGGCTACACCTTC
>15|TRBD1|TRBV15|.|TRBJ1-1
CATSRVVSGGTEAFF
TGTGCCACCAGCAGGGTCGTCTCAGGGGGCACTGAAGCTTTCTTT
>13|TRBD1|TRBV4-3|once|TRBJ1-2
CASSPDRGPGYTF
TGCGCCAGCAGTCCAGACAGGGGGCCTGGCTACACCTTC